The clone carrying this T cell receptor beta chain was counted at least ten times. Antigen unknown. This sample is drawn from a study of CD8 T cells in ankylosing spondylitis. Study-level results: Disease-linked clones were reportedly significantly enriched in matched ankylosing spondylitis synovial fluid. A motif of eight highly homologous TCR beta variants was seen as apparently characteristic of ankylosing spondylitis blood. Earlier authors reported some of these motif variants in reactive arthritis synovial fluid and blood.

Each CDR3 protein gets one entry after TCRdb re-called the 5' RACE reads with MiXCR. The sample yields a few hundred thousand distinct CDR3 sequences, approximately 20% seen once. Germline V gene lookup returns CDR1 MDHEN and CDR2 SYDVKM. The germline V and J ends were trimmed by 2 bases and 5 bases, with 12 bases remaining between them. This CDR3 has 14 residues. The chain uses TRBV28 and TRBJ2-5, with D uncertain. This sequence was found in a male donor with ankylosing spondylitis. The sequenced material came from blood, either unsorted or a sorted T cell fraction (not recorded which). The CDR3 DNA sequence: TGTGCCAGCAGTTTAGTAGGATCCGGGGAGACCCAGTACTTC. The encoded protein is CASSLVGSGETQYF.